This T cell receptor beta chain was captured by sequencing in a study of T cells in Graves' hyperthyroidism and ophthalmopathy. Findings and caveats of the study: Researchers found most expanded thyroid clonotypes above 0.001 in blood as well.

This clonotype was seen ten or more times. Its target is unknown. Graves' hyperthyroidism was deemed stable absent ophthalmopathy progression within 18 months. A patient was excluded if there was uncontrolled infection, other autoimmune disease, pregnancy or lactation. This CDR3 comprises 13 residues. Germline values: CDR1 SGDLS, CDR2 YYNGEE. The V end was cut by 1 base, the J end by 6 bases, with 10 bases between. Using RNA transcripts as the source, TCR beta CDR3 regions were amplified. Initially, a first-round RT-PCR of the TCR CDR3 employed the HTBI primer set. TCRdb reanalysed the multiplex PCR reads using MiXCR and keeps one entry per CDR3 protein. The sample has approximately 480,000 distinct CDR3 sequences; roughly 20% are singletons.

This TCR came from a man younger than 30 with Graves' hyperthyroidism. Sample: blood. The chain combines TRBV9 with TRBJ1-2; unclear D gene. CDR3: CASSVSAADGYTF. CDR3 DNA sequence: TGTGCCAGCAGCGTAAGTGCCGCGGATGGCTACACCTTC.